These T cell receptor beta chains were read from a single sample in a study of cytomegalovirus exposure and HLA in healthy donors. Using immunoSEQ multiplex PCR, the repertoire was profiled, and TCRdb retains in-frame clones only, with some absent. The sample lists about 170,000 clones, around 72% occurring once. What was sequenced was PBMCs. Every receptor here comes from a man aged 35 to 55 in good health and CMV-seropositive. Both conserved end residues are part of each CDR3. The D gene is left open where the match is weak. Size is stated for part of the rows, as once, few or many counts, or as a class when the clone is expanded.

d_gene	abundance	v_gene	j_gene	CDR3aa	CDR3nt
-	-	TRBV4-3	TRBJ1-4	CASSQGSGYNEKLFF	TGCGCCAGCAGCCAAGGCTCAGGCTATAATGAAAAACTGTTTTTT
TRBD2	once	TRBV4-3	TRBJ2-3	CASSQDSSSGGRIVDTQYF	TGCGCCAGCAGCCAAGATAGTTCTAGCGGGGGACGAATCGTGGATACGCAGTATTTT
-	-	TRBV6-1	TRBJ1-2	CASSEAAGGYGYTF	TGTGCCAGCAGTGAAGCTGCGGGCGGGTATGGCTACACCTTC
TRBD2	-	TRBV2	TRBJ2-1	CASSETSGGGQFF	TGTGCCAGCAGTGAAACTAGCGGGGGCGGGCAGTTCTTC
TRBD2	-	TRBV9	TRBJ2-5	CASSVSGGVQETQYF	TGTGCCAGCAGCGTCAGCGGGGGGGTCCAAGAGACCCAGTACTTC
TRBD1	once	TRBV7-6	TRBJ1-1	CASSISTGGGTEAFF	TGTGCCAGCAGCATATCGACAGGGGGAGGGACTGAAGCTTTCTTT
TRBD1	-	TRBV5-7	TRBJ2-7	CASSLVRTGRGEQYF	TGTGCCAGCAGCTTGGTCCGGACAGGGCGTGGAGAGCAGTACTTC
TRBD1	few	TRBV7-2	TRBJ1-2	CASSSYRGEDGYTF	TGTGCCAGCAGCTCGTACAGGGGAGAGGATGGCTACACCTTC
TRBD2	few	TRBV10-3	TRBJ2-5	CAISESGTSGQETQYF	TGTGCCATCAGTGAGTCGGGGACTAGCGGACAAGAGACCCAGTACTTC
-	-	TRBV6-5	TRBJ1-1	CASSPSRGRNTEAFF	TGTGCCAGCAGCCCTTCCAGGGGCAGGAACACTGAAGCTTTCTTT
-	few	TRBV29-1	TRBJ1-3	CSVEAERSGNTIYF	TGCAGCGTTGAAGCAGAGCGCTCTGGAAACACCATATATTTT
-	-	TRBV6-6	TRBJ1-1	CASSYHTRNTEAFF	TGTGCCAGCAGTTACCACACAAGGAACACTGAAGCTTTCTTT
TRBD1	once	TRBV7-9	TRBJ2-2	CASSVLQGAGTGELFF	TGTGCCAGCAGCGTACTCCAGGGGGCGGGCACCGGGGAGCTGTTTTTT
-	-	TRBV4-2	TRBJ2-2	CASSPGGVANTGELFF	TGTGCCAGCAGCCCCGGCGGGGTAGCGAACACCGGGGAGCTGTTTTTT
TRBD1	-	TRBV27	TRBJ2-2	CASSLLPAGQGRTGELFF	TGTGCCAGCTCCCTTTTACCCGCGGGACAGGGTAGGACCGGGGAGCTGTTTTTT
TRBD2	-	TRBV4-3	TRBJ2-1	CASSQDRVGGSEQFF	TGCGCCAGCAGCCAAGATCGTGTCGGGGGGAGTGAGCAGTTCTTC
TRBD1	-	TRBV7-2	TRBJ2-2	CASSYPTGANGELFF	TGTGCCAGCAGCTACCCGACAGGGGCTAACGGGGAGCTGTTTTTT
-	-	TRBV10-1	TRBJ1-1	CASIVERLIAGVVRDANTEAFF	TGCGCCAGCATAGTGGAGAGGTTAATAGCAGGGGTAGTCCGCGACGCGAACACTGAAGCTTTCTTT
TRBD2	-	TRBV7-3	TRBJ2-3	CASSLRGVSGGFSTDTQYF	TGTGCCAGCAGCTTAAGAGGGGTTAGCGGGGGGTTTAGCACAGATACGCAGTATTTT
TRBD1	-	TRBV18	TRBJ2-1	CASSPPGQTYNEQFF	TGTGCCAGCTCACCACCGGGACAGACATACAATGAGCAGTTCTTC
-	-	TRBV25-1	TRBJ2-7	CASPHRWDSTYEQYF	TGTGCCAGCCCACATCGGTGGGACTCTACCTACGAGCAGTACTTC
-	-	TRBV4-3	TRBJ1-2	CASSRSTGGYTF	TGCGCCAGCAGCCGATCGACGGGAGGCTACACCTTC
TRBD1	few	TRBV11-2	TRBJ2-1	CASSFGTGAVGEQFF	TGTGCCAGCAGCTTCGGGACAGGGGCCGTCGGTGAGCAGTTCTTC
TRBD1	-	TRBV5-6	TRBJ1-6	CASSVDRGSYNSPLHF	TGTGCCAGCAGCGTCGACAGGGGGTCCTATAATTCACCCCTCCACTTT
-	-	TRBV5-1	TRBJ1-2	CASSPIGKGNNYGYTF	TGCGCCAGCAGCCCCATCGGGAAGGGCAATAACTATGGCTACACCTTC
TRBD2	-	TRBV4-2	TRBJ2-7	CASSQALAGFYEQYF	TGTGCCAGCAGCCAAGCGCTAGCGGGGTTCTACGAGCAGTACTTC
TRBD1	-	TRBV5-1	TRBJ1-1	CASSSDRGVEAFF	TGCGCCAGCAGCTCGGACAGGGGCGTCGAAGCTTTCTTT
-	-	TRBV5-1	TRBJ1-2	CASSLVAGSEDGYTF	TGCGCCAGCAGCTTGGTGGCCGGGAGTGAGGATGGCTACACCTTC
TRBD2	-	TRBV5-6	TRBJ2-5	CASSFRQFVAGQETQYF	TGTGCCAGCAGCTTCCGACAGTTCGTAGCGGGGCAAGAGACCCAGTACTTC
-	once	TRBV4-3	TRBJ2-1	CASSQEAQGSLNEQFF	TGCGCCAGCAGCCAAGAGGCCCAGGGATCCCTCAATGAGCAGTTCTTC
-	-	TRBV7-8	TRBJ2-4	CASSLRLGATKNIQYF	TGTGCCAGCAGCTTAAGGTTGGGGGCTACAAAAAACATTCAGTACTTC
-	-	TRBV15	TRBJ1-2	CATSRAGLNYGYTF	TGTGCCACCAGCAGAGCAGGGCTGAATTATGGCTACACCTTC
TRBD1	-	TRBV5-1	TRBJ1-2	CASSLERGQGYGYTF	TGCGCCAGCAGCTTGGAAAGGGGACAGGGCTATGGCTACACCTTC
-	-	TRBV11-2	TRBJ2-2	CASSLITGLTGELFF	TGTGCCAGCAGCTTAATAACAGGTCTAACCGGGGAGCTGTTTTTT
-	-	TRBV7-9	TRBJ1-2	CASSATGFGYTF	TGTGCCAGCAGCGCCACAGGGTTCGGCTACACCTTC
-	few	TRBV10-3	TRBJ1-5	CAIGSAGNGQPQHF	TGTGCCATCGGATCTGCGGGGAATGGTCAGCCCCAGCATTTT
-	-	TRBV10-3	TRBJ2-7	CAISGGRGGREQYF	TGTGCCATCAGTGGAGGTAGGGGGGGCCGGGAGCAGTACTTC
-	-	TRBV6-4	TRBJ2-1	CASSDGHPSRQFF	TGTGCCAGCAGTGATGGACACCCATCACGTCAGTTCTTC
TRBD1	-	TRBV5-1	TRBJ1-1	CASSEGGQGATEAFF	TGCGCCAGCAGCGAGGGGGGACAGGGGGCCACTGAAGCTTTCTTT
TRBD2	few	TRBV5-1	TRBJ2-1	CASSPGGLAGGNEQFF	TGCGCCAGCAGCCCGGGGGGACTAGCGGGGGGGAATGAGCAGTTCTTC
-	-	TRBV11-2	TRBJ1-3	CASSLGGSSGNTIYF	TGTGCCAGCAGCTTAGGCGGTAGCTCTGGAAACACCATATATTTT
-	-	TRBV4-3	TRBJ1-2	CASSQGVAARGYTF	TGCGCCAGCAGCCAAGGGGTGGCGGCGCGCGGCTACACCTTC